Below are 22 T cell receptor beta chains sequenced from a single sample in a study of cytomegalovirus exposure and HLA in healthy donors. The primer mix had 60 Vbeta and 13 Jbeta primers. The method was immunoSEQ multiplex PCR; TCRdb's version includes in-frame clones alone and lacks a portion of them. The sample has over 85,000 clones, about 70% seen once. Sequencing was performed on PBMCs. Every receptor here comes from a young man in good health and CMV-seronegative.

The chain recombines TRBV7-6 with TRBJ2-2; 9 bases are shared with TRBD2. The V segment lost 5 bases and the J segment 0 bases; nucleotides outside the gene matches: 13. The length of the CDR3 is 19 residues. CDR1 SGHVS and CDR2 FNYEAQ come from the germline V gene. Here the CDR3 DNA reads TGTGCCAGCAGCCCAGCCACCCGACTAGCGGAATCGAACACCGGGGAGCTGTTTTTT. Protein sequence: CASSPATRLAESNTGELFF.

A few counts support this clone. This chain connects TRBV19 to TRBJ1-1; 9 bases line up with TRBD1. Germline CDR1 is LNHDA and CDR2 is SQIVND (reference sequence). J was trimmed by 4 bases and V by 8 bases; bases with no gene match: 5. The CDR3 covers 13 residues. The CDR3 DNA reads as TGTGCCAGTGAGGGGGACAGGGCCACTGAAGCTTTCTTT. Its translation is CASEGDRATEAFF.

The sample holds a few counts of this clone. J is TRBJ2-7 and V is TRBV5-6; TRBD2 agrees at 7 bases. Looked up from germline, CDR1 is SGHDT and CDR2 is YYEEEE. This CDR3 spans 15 amino acids. The J segment lost 4 bases and the V segment lost 0 bases, leaving 7 bases of the junction unmatched. The CDR3 nucleotides are TGTGCCAGCAGCTTGGATCTAGCGGAGAAATACGAGCAGTACTTC. This encodes CASSLDLAEKYEQYF.

Note on this clone: Other DNA sequences in this sample translate to the same CDR3. The chain has TRBV30 and TRBJ1-6; a possible D gene is TRBD1 (6 bases). The germline V gene has CDR1 GTSNPN and CDR2 SVGIG (reference sequence). The CDR3 consists of 13 residues. The germline V and J ends were trimmed by 0 bases and 7 bases, with 7 bases remaining between them. Written as DNA, the CDR3 is TGTGCCTGGAGTGTACAGGGAAATTCACCCCTCCACTTT. Its translation: CAWSVQGNSPLHF.

This clone has more than one count but fewer than ten. This chain connects TRBV7-9 to TRBJ2-3, with D unclear. V lost 4 bases and J 0 bases, leaving 14 bases between the germline ends. This CDR3 has 16 residues. Germline CDR1 SEHNR, CDR2 FQNEAQ (reference sequence). In nucleotides, the CDR3 is TGTGCCAGCAGCTCGACTTCCCCTAGTAGCACAGATACGCAGTATTTT. This codes for CASSSTSPSSTDTQYF.

The CDR3 sequence is CASGFNPGRNEQFF. In DNA form, the CDR3 reads TGTGCTAGTGGTTTTAACCCAGGCCGAAATGAGCAGTTCTTC. This chain links TRBV12-5 with TRBJ2-1; D unresolved. The germline V gene has CDR1 LGHNT and CDR2 FRNRAP. CDR3 length equals 14 residues. Trimming removed 3 bases from V and 7 bases from J, with 13 bases in between.

This clone has more than one count but fewer than ten. The chain has TRBV19 and TRBJ1-3; 9 bases map to TRBD1. The CDR3 extends over 17 amino acids. V lost 11 bases and J lost 0; bases outside the gene matches: 14. Germline CDR1 reads LNHDA; CDR2 reads SQIVND (reference sequence). The CDR3 loop is CAHWGSGTGLSGNTIYF. DNA for the CDR3: TGTGCCCATTGGGGATCCGGGACAGGGCTCTCTGGAAACACCATATATTTT. Based on the CDR3 plus reference TRBV19 and TRBJ1-3, the full variable domain is DGGITQSPKYLFRKEGQNVTLSCEQNLNHDAMYWYRQDPGQGLRLIYYSQIVNDFQKGDIAEGYSVSREKKESFPLTVTSAQKNPTAFYLCAHWGSGTGLSGNTIYFGEGSWLTVV.

The genes are TRBV7-3 and TRBJ2-1, with 8 bases fitting TRBD2. Germline V gene data show CDR1 as SGHTA and CDR2 as FQGTGA. This CDR3 contains 15 residues. With 5 bases clipped from V and 6 bases from J, the junction kept 9 bases outside the gene matches. The CDR3 DNA follows: TGTGCCAGCAGCCTGCCCTTGCGGGGGGCCAATGAGCAGTTCTTC. Residues: CASSLPLRGANEQFF.

In its sample, this clone was seen once. The J gene is TRBJ2-1, the V gene TRBV6-5; 9 bases line up with TRBD1. V trimming: 4 bases; J trimming: 0 bases; junction bases outside the gene matches: 4. The V gene's germline CDR1 is MNHEY and CDR2 SVGAGI. The CDR3 runs to 16 residues. The CDR3 nucleotides are TGTGCCAGCAGTTGGACGACAGGGGGCTCCTACAATGAGCAGTTCTTC. Its protein is CASSWTTGGSYNEQFF.

As DNA, the CDR3 is TGTGCCAGCAGCTTGGCAGGAGGGGTTGAAGCTTTCTTT. It codes for CASSLAGGVEAFF. The genes are TRBV5-4 and TRBJ1-1; possibly TRBD1 for D (5 bases). Germline loops: CDR1 SGHNT, CDR2 YYREEE (reference sequence). Trimming removed 0 bases at V and 7 bases at J, with 10 bases between. The CDR3 contains 13 residues.

The chain carries TRBV6-5 and TRBJ2-1, with 13 positions matching TRBD2. Trimming removed 4 bases from V and 7 bases from J; junction bases left unmatched: 7. The CDR3 consists of 16 residues. The V gene's germline CDR1 is MNHEY and CDR2 SVGAGI. The CDR3 loop is CASSSLAGGEANEQFF. CDR3 bases: TGTGCCAGCAGTTCACTAGCGGGAGGGGAGGCGAATGAGCAGTTCTTC.

J is TRBJ1-2 and V is TRBV7-2; D perhaps matches TRBD1 (6 bases). The germline V gene encodes CDR1 SGHTA and CDR2 FQGNSA. Trimming cost V 1 base and J 6 bases, with 12 bases left between them. There are 14 residues in the CDR3. DNA for the CDR3: TGTGCCAGCAGCTTAGGGCGGGGGGCGCATGGCTACACCTTC. It is translated as CASSLGRGAHGYTF.

The V call is TRBV15, the J call TRBJ1-4; D is uncertain. Per germline, CDR1 LNHNV and CDR2 YYDKDF (reference sequence). Between the trimmed V and J ends, which lost 7 bases and 0 bases, there was a span of 6 bases. This CDR3 region has 13 residues. DNA of the CDR3: TGTGCCACCAATAGAGCAACTAATGAAAAACTGTTTTTT. This translates into CATNRATNEKLFF.

V gene TRBV6-5 combines with J gene TRBJ2-2; weak D call: TRBD2 (6 bases). Trimming removed 0 bases at V and 6 bases at J, with 11 bases between. Germline V gene sequence: CDR1 MNHEY, CDR2 SVGAGI. CDR3 length: 15 residues. In nucleotides, the CDR3 is TGTGCCAGCAGTTACTCCGGGGGAATCCCCGGGGAGCTGTTTTTT. Amino acid sequence: CASSYSGGIPGELFF.

This clone came up a few times. This rearrangement joins TRBV30 to TRBJ1-4; D unclear. V lost 4 bases, J lost 4 bases, and 13 bases lay in between. The CDR3 runs to 14 residues. Germline CDR1 reads GTSNPN; CDR2 reads SVGIG (reference sequence). Written as DNA, the CDR3 is TGTGCCTGGAAAGTATCAGACAATAATGAAAAACTGTTTTTT. This gives the protein CAWKVSDNNEKLFF.

The chain couples TRBV13 to TRBJ1-2; the D gene is possibly TRBD1 (5 bases). Trimming cost V 6 bases and J 1 base, with 18 bases left between them. This CDR3 region has 16 residues. In germline, CDR1 is PRHDT, CDR2 FYEKMQ (reference sequence). The CDR3 reads CASSTKKRGRNYGYTF. CDR3 bases: TGTGCCAGCAGTACCAAAAAAAGGGGTCGTAACTATGGCTACACCTTC.

J is TRBJ1-1 and V is TRBV27; 8 bases are a match to TRBD1. The CDR3 has 14 amino acids. V was clipped by 6 bases and J by 3 bases; unmatched bases: 6. Per the germline V gene, CDR1 is MNHEY and CDR2 is SMNVEV (reference sequence). CDR3 amino acids: CASSRDRRHTEAFF. As DNA, the CDR3 is TGTGCCAGCAGCCGGGACAGGCGGCACACTGAAGCTTTCTTT.

The chain links TRBV6-1 to TRBJ2-3; possibly TRBD1 for D (5 bases). The V gene lost 3 bases and the J gene lost 5 bases, with 12 bases spanning the gap. Germline assignment: CDR1 MNHNS and CDR2 SASEGT. The CDR3 consists of 14 residues. In nucleotides, the CDR3 is TGTGCCAGCAGTGATTACCAGGGCAAAGATACGCAGTATTTT. Amino acid sequence: CASSDYQGKDTQYF.

This chain links TRBV6-5 with TRBJ1-4, with no clear D. The CDR3 extends over 15 amino acids. Trimming removed 4 bases at V and 2 bases at J, with 11 bases between. Germline-derived CDR1 and CDR2 are MNHEY and SVGAGI. CDR3 sequence reads: CASSSQIITNEKLFF. The CDR3 DNA sequence: TGTGCCAGCAGTTCCCAAATCATCACTAATGAAAAACTGTTTTTT.

This chain connects TRBV7-2 to TRBJ2-5; 11 bases match TRBD2. V dropped 0 bases and J dropped 2; count of bases not matched to a gene: 14. This CDR3 has 20 amino acids. CDR1 is SGHTA and CDR2 is FQGNSA in the germline V gene. CDR3 residues: CASSLAIIAGGVNQQETQYF. The CDR3 DNA sequence: TGTGCCAGCAGCTTAGCTATAATAGCGGGAGGGGTGAATCAACAAGAGACCCAGTACTTC.

This clone was seen once. The V call is TRBV6-6, the J call TRBJ1-5; D call uncertain. The germline CDR1 and CDR2 sequences are MNHNY and SVGAGI (reference sequence). V gave up 2 bases and J gave up 4 bases, with 9 bases separating them. The CDR3 loop spans 14 amino acids. The CDR3 reads CASSYLDKNQPQHF. CDR3 sequence (DNA): TGTGCCAGCAGTTACCTCGACAAGAATCAGCCCCAGCATTTT.

The rearrangement joins TRBV10-3 to TRBJ2-7; perhaps TRBD2 as D (5 bases). CDR1 is ENHRY, CDR2 SYGVKD, per germline. The V end was cut by 4 bases, the J end by 5 bases, with 18 bases between. CDR3 length: 15 amino acids. The DNA for the CDR3 is TGTGCCATCAGTGTGAGGGCGGTTGGTTTCGACGAGCAGTACTTC. Protein product: CAISVRAVGFDEQYF.